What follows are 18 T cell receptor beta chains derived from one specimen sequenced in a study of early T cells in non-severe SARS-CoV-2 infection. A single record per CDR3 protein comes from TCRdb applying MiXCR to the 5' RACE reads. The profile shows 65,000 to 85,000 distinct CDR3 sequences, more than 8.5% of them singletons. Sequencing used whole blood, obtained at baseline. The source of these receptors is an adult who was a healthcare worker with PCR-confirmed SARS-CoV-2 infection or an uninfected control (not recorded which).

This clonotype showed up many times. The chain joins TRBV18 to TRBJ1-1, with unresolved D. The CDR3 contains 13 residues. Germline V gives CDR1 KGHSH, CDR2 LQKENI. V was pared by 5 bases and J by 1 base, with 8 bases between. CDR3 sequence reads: CASSSGGNTEAFF. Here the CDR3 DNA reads TGTGCCAGCTCAAGCGGAGGGAACACTGAAGCTTTCTTT.

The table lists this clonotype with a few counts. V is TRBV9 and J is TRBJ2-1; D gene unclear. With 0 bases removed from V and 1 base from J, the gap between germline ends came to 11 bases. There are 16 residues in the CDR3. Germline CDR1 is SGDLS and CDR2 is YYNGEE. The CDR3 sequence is CASSVGADPSYNEQFF. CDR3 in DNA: TGTGCCAGCAGCGTAGGTGCGGATCCATCCTACAATGAGCAGTTCTTC.

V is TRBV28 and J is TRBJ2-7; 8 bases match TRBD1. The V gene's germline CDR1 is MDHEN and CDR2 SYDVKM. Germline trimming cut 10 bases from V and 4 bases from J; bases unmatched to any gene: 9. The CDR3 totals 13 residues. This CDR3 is CATSAGGVYEQYF. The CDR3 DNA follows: TGTGCCACCTCGGCAGGGGGCGTATACGAGCAGTACTTC.

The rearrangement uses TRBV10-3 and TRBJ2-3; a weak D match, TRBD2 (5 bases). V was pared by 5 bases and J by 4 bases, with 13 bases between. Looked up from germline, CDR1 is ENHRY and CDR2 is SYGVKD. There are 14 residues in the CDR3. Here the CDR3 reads CAISRGFSADTQYF. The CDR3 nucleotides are TGTGCCATCAGTAGAGGGTTCTCCGCAGATACGCAGTATTTT.

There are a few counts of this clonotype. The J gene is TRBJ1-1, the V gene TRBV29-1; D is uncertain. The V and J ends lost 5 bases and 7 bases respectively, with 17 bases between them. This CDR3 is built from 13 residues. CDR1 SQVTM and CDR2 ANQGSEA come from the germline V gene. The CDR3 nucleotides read TGCAGCGTTTGGGGAGTGTTCGGGTATGAAGCTTTCTTT. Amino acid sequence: CSVWGVFGYEAFF.

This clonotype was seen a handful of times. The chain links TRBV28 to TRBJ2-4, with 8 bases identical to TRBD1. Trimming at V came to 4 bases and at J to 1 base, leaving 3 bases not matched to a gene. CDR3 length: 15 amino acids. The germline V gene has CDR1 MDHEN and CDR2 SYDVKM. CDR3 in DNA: TGTGCCAGCAGTTCAGGGGGCACGGCCAAAAACATTCAGTACTTC. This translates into CASSSGGTAKNIQYF.

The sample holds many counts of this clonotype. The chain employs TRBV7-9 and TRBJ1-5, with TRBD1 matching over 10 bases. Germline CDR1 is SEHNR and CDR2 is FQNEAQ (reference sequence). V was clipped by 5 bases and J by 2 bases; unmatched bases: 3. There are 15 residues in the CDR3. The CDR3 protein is CASSVGTGGNQPQHF. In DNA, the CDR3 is TGTGCCAGCAGCGTAGGGACAGGGGGCAATCAGCCCCAGCATTTT. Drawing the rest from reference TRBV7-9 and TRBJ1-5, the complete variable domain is DTGVSQNPRHKITKRGQNVTFRCDPISEHNRLYWYRQTLGQGPEFLTYFQNEAQLEKSRLLSDRFSAERPKGSFSTLEIQRTEQGDSAMYLCASSVGTGGNQPQHFGDGTRLSIL.

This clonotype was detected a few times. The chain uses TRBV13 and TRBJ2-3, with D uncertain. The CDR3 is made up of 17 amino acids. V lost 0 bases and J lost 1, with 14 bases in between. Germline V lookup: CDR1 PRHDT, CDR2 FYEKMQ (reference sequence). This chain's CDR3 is CASSLGLSRRRTDTQYF. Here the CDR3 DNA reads TGTGCCAGCAGCTTAGGCCTAAGCCGTCGTCGCACAGATACGCAGTATTTT.

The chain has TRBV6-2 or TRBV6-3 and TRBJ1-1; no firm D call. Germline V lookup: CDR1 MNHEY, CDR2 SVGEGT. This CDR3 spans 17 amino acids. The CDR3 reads CVTSTPRRKDVNTEAFF. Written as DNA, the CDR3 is TGTGTCACCTCTACCCCACGACGGAAAGATGTGAACACTGAAGCTTTCTTT.

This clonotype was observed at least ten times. CDR3 amino acids: CASSSIRTSGNEQFF. The CDR3 coding sequence is TGTGCCAGCAGTTCAATACGGACTAGCGGCAATGAGCAGTTCTTC. J is TRBJ2-1 and V is TRBV27; the match to TRBD2 covers 10 bases. CDR3 size: 15 residues. CDR1 MNHEY and CDR2 SMNVEV come from the germline V gene (reference sequence). Losses at the gene ends were 4 bases for V and 6 bases for J; bases not matched to a gene: 6.

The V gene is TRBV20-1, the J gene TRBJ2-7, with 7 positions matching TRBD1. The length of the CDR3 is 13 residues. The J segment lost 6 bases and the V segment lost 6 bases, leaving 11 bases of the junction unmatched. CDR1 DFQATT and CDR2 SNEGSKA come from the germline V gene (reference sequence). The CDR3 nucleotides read TGCAGTGCCCACTTAAATAGACAGGGCGAGCAGTACTTC. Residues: CSAHLNRQGEQYF.

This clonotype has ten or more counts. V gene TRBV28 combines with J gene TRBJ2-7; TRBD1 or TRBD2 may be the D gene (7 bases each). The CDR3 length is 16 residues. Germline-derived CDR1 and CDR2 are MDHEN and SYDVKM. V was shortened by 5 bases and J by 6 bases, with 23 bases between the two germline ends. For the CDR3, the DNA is TGTGCCAGCAGTCCCCAGGGGGGAGGGGCCCCTGGCGAGCAGTACTTC. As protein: CASSPQGGGAPGEQYF. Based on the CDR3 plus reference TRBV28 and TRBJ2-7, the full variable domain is DVKVTQSSRYLVKRTGEKVFLECVQDMDHENMFWYRQDPGLGLRLIYFSYDVKMKEKGDIPEGYSVSREKKERFSLILESASTNQTSMYLCASSPQGGGAPGEQYFGPGTRLTVT.

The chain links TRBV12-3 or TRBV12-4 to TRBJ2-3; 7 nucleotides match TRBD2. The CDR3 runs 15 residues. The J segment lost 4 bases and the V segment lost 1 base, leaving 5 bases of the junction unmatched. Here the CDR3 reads CASSLDGRFPDTQYF. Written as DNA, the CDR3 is TGTGCCAGCAGTTTAGACGGGAGGTTCCCAGATACGCAGTATTTT.

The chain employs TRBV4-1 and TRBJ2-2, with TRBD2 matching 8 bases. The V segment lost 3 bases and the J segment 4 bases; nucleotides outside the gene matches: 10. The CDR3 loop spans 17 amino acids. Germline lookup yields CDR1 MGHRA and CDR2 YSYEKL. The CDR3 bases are TGCGCCAGCAGCCAGCGTAGCGGGGAGGGCGGCACCGGGGAGCTGTTTTTT. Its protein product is CASSQRSGEGGTGELFF.

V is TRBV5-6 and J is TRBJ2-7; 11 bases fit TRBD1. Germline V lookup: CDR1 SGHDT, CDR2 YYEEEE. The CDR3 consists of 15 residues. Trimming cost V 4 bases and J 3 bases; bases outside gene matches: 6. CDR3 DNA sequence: TGTGCCAGCAGCCCCGGGACAGGGGGATACTACGAGCAGTACTTC. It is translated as CASSPGTGGYYEQYF.

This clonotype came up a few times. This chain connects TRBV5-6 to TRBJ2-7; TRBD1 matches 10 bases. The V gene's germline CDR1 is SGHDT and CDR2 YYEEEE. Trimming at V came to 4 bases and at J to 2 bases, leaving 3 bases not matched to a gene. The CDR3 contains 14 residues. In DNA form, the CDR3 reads TGTGCCAGCAGCCACGGGACAGGGGCCTACGAGCAGTACTTC. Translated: CASSHGTGAYEQYF.

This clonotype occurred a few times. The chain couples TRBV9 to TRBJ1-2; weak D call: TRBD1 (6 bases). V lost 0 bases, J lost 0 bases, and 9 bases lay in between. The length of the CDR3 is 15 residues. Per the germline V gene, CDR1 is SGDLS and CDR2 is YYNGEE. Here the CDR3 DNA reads TGTGCCAGCAGCGTAGTGGACAGCGCTAACTATGGCTACACCTTC. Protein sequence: CASSVVDSANYGYTF.

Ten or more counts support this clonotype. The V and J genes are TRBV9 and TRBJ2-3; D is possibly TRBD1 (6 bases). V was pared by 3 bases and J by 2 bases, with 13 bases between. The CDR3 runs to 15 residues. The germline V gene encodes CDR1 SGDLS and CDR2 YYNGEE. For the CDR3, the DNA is TGTGCCAGCAGCGGCACCGGACAGAACACAGATACGCAGTATTTT. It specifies CASSGTGQNTDTQYF. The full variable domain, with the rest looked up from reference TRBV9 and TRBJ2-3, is DSGVTQTPKHLITATGQRVTLRCSPRSGDLSVYWYQQSLDQGLQFLIQYYNGEERAKGNILERFSAQQFPDLHSELNLSSLELGDSALYFCASSGTGQNTDTQYFGPGTRLTVL.